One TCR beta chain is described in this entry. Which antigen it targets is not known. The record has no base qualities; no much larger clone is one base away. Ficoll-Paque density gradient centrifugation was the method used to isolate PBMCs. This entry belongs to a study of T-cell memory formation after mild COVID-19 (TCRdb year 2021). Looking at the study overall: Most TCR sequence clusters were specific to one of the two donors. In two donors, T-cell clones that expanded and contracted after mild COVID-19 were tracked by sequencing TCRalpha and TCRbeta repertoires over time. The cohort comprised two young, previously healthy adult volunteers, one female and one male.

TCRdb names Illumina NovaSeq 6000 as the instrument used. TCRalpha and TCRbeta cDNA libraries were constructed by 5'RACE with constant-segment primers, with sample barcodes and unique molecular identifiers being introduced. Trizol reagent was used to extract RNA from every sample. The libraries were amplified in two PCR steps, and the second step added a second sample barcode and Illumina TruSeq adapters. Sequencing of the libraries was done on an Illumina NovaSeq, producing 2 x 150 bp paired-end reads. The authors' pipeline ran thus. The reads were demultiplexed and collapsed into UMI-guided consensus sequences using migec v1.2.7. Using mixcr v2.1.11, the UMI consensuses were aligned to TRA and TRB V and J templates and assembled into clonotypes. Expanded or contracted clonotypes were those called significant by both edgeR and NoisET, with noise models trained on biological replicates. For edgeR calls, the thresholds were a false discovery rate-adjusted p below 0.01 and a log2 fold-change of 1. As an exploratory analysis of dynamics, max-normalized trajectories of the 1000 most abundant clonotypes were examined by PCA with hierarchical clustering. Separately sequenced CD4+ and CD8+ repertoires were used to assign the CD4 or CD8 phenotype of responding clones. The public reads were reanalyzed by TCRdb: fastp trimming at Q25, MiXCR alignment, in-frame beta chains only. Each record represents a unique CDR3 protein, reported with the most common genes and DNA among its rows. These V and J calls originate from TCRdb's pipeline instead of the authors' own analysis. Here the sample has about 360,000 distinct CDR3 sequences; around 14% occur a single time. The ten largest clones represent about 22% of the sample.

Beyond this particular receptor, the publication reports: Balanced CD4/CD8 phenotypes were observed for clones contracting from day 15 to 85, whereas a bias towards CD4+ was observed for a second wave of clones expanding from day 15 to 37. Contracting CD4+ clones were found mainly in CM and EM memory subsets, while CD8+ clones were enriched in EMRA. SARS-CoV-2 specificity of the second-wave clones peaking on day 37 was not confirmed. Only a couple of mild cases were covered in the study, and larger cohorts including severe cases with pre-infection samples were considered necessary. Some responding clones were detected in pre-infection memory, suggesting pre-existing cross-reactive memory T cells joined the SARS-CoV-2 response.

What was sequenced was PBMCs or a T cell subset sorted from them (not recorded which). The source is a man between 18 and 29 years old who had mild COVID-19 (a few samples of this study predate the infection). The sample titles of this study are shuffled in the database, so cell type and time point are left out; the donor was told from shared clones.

At the DNA level, the sequence is TGCAGTGCTAGGGGGACCGGGACAGGGGTTTCGTCCTACGAGCAGTACTTC. It translates to CSARGTGTGVSSYEQYF. This chain is built from TRBV20-1 and TRBJ2-7, with 10 junctional bases fitting TRBD1. CDR1 DFQATT and CDR2 SNEGSKA are derived from the germline V gene (reference sequence). V ends up 3 bases short and J 1 base short, with an unmatched junction base count of 12. The CDR3 holds 17 amino acids from the cysteine to the phenylalanine. Solely the CDR3 DNA is kept, with 51 bases framed from the first base.